This is a list of T cell receptor beta chains from one sample in a study of OX40 agonist ivuxolimab in advanced cancers. Assay: immunoSEQ multiplex PCR; the TCRdb copy retains only in-frame clones and omits some. The data contain fewer than 100,000 clones, roughly 88% of them singletons. This sample comprised CD4+ or CD8+ T cells sorted from blood, obtained in a trial of the OX40 agonist ivuxolimab. The receptors derive from an adult with an advanced solid tumor such as melanoma, head and neck, liver or kidney cancer. CDR3s include the opening cysteine and the closing phenylalanine or tryptophan. Fields, in order: D gene, V gene, J gene, clone size, CDR3 protein, CDR3 DNA. A D gene is named only where the DNA matches it firmly. Rows give clone size only sometimes, using once, few, many, or a class for an expanded clone.

-	TRBV28	TRBJ2-1	-	CASSSASRLGLNEQFF	TGTGCCAGCAGTTCAGCCTCTAGGCTGGGACTCAATGAGCAGTTCTTC
-	TRBV5-1	TRBJ2-5	-	CASRSSGMETQYF	TGCGCCAGCAGATCCAGTGGGATGGAGACCCAGTACTTC
TRBD1	TRBV6-6	TRBJ2-3	-	CASSYSTGHFTDTQYF	TGTGCCAGCAGTTACTCGACAGGGCACTTCACAGATACGCAGTATTTT
-	TRBV6-1	TRBJ2-5	-	CASRGSGETQYF	TGTGCCAGCCGGGGGTCAGGAGAGACCCAGTACTTC
-	TRBV9	TRBJ1-1	few	CASSVSPNTEAFF	TGTGCCAGCAGCGTATCACCAAACACTGAAGCTTTCTTT
-	TRBV11-2	TRBJ2-3	few	CASSSQTAKVTDTQYF	TGTGCCAGCAGCTCACAGACTGCCAAGGTGACAGATACGCAGTATTTT
TRBD1	TRBV14	TRBJ2-7	-	CASSQPGQNLREQYF	TGTGCCAGCAGCCAACCGGGACAGAACCTTCGCGAGCAGTACTTC
-	TRBV6-6	TRBJ2-3	-	CASNQIRPRHTDTQYF	TGTGCCAGCAACCAGATACGGCCGAGGCACACAGATACGCAGTATTTT
-	TRBV7-9	TRBJ2-5	-	CASSTGETQYF	TGTGCCAGCAGTACCGGGGAGACCCAGTACTTC
-	TRBV6-6	TRBJ1-1	-	CASSPTGWTEAFF	TGTGCCAGCAGTCCTACAGGGTGGACTGAAGCTTTCTTT
TRBD1	TRBV18	TRBJ2-2	-	CASSPGQGTGELFF	TGTGCCAGCTCGCCGGGACAGGGGACCGGGGAGCTGTTTTTT
TRBD1	TRBV28	TRBJ1-5	-	CASTLWGQPNQPQHF	TGTGCCAGCACACTATGGGGACAGCCGAATCAGCCCCAGCATTTT
-	TRBV19	TRBJ1-5	once	CASSIYRGSNQPQHF	TGTGCCAGTAGTATTTATCGCGGGAGCAATCAGCCCCAGCATTTT
TRBD2	TRBV4-2	TRBJ2-7	-	CASSQDRSSGGSYEQYF	TGTGCCAGCAGCCAAGATCGTAGTAGCGGGGGGTCCTACGAGCAGTACTTC
TRBD1	TRBV19	TRBJ2-2	few	CASRTGQGAGELFF	TGTGCCAGTAGGACGGGACAGGGGGCCGGGGAGCTGTTTTTT
-	TRBV20-1	TRBJ2-7	-	CSASRNEQYF	TGCAGTGCTAGTCGCAACGAGCAGTACTTC
TRBD2	TRBV5-1	TRBJ2-1	-	CASSLGTGGLAGYNEQFF	TGCGCCAGCAGCTTGGGGACAGGGGGACTAGCGGGCTACAATGAGCAGTTCTTC
-	TRBV19	TRBJ2-2	-	CASSIEGVVTGELFF	TGTGCCAGTAGTATCGAGGGGGTCGTCACCGGGGAGCTGTTTTTT
-	TRBV6-1	TRBJ2-3	-	CASSGAHYSTDTQYF	TGTGCCAGCAGTGGTGCGCACTACAGCACAGATACGCAGTATTTT
TRBD2	TRBV7-2	TRBJ2-2	-	CASSPPSGRRTGELFF	TGTGCCAGCAGCCCCCCTAGCGGGAGACGGACCGGGGAGCTGTTTTTT
-	TRBV6-1	TRBJ1-1	-	CASSESYGRGNTEAFF	TGTGCCAGCAGTGAAAGTTATGGCAGGGGAAACACTGAAGCTTTCTTT
-	TRBV28	TRBJ2-1	-	CASRGGSYNEQFF	TGTGCCAGCAGAGGAGGGAGCTACAATGAGCAGTTCTTC
-	TRBV6-1	TRBJ1-3	few	CASTESSGNTIYF	TGTGCCAGCACAGAGAGCTCTGGAAACACCATATATTTT
-	TRBV4-2	TRBJ2-5	-	CASSQEMGAWTQYF	TGTGCCAGCAGCCAAGAGATGGGGGCTTGGACCCAGTACTTC
-	TRBV5-4	TRBJ2-3	-	CASSPGYRGRRGTDTQYF	TGTGCCAGCAGCCCGGGATATCGGGGGCGCCGGGGCACAGATACGCAGTATTTT
TRBD2	TRBV5-1	TRBJ2-3	-	CASSTLAGVGTDTQYF	TGCGCCAGCAGCACTCTAGCGGGAGTGGGGACAGATACGCAGTATTTT
TRBD2	TRBV28	TRBJ2-1	-	CASSLTSGRRNEQFF	TGTGCCAGCAGTTTAACTAGCGGGAGGAGAAATGAGCAGTTCTTC
TRBD2	TRBV5-1	TRBJ2-3	-	CASSLALAGGTDTQYF	TGCGCCAGCAGCTTGGCTTTAGCGGGAGGAACAGATACGCAGTATTTT
-	TRBV7-2	TRBJ2-2	-	CASSVPRQGGELFF	TGTGCCAGCAGCGTCCCGCGGCAGGGCGGGGAGCTGTTTTTT
-	TRBV11-2	TRBJ1-2	once	CASSLGGGNYGYTF	TGTGCCAGCAGCTTAGGAGGAGGGAACTATGGCTACACCTTC
-	TRBV12-5	TRBJ2-2	-	CASGQTARGTGELFF	TGTGCTAGTGGCCAGACAGCCCGGGGCACCGGGGAGCTGTTTTTT
-	TRBV2	TRBJ1-1	-	CASKISRDTEAFF	TGTGCCAGCAAAATCTCTAGGGACACTGAAGCTTTCTTT
-	TRBV6-5	TRBJ2-2	-	CASGLQGGVGELFF	TGTGCCAGCGGCCTACAGGGGGGGGTCGGGGAGCTGTTTTTT
TRBD1	TRBV19	TRBJ2-2	-	CASSVSFLGQGAGRTGELFF	TGTGCCAGTAGTGTTTCGTTTCTCGGACAGGGGGCCGGAAGGACCGGGGAGCTGTTTTTT
-	TRBV6-5	TRBJ1-2	-	CASSPRRFSGYGYTF	TGTGCCAGCAGTCCCCGGCGGTTTTCGGGGTATGGCTACACCTTC
-	TRBV18	TRBJ2-7	-	CASSPRQSSYEQYF	TGTGCCAGCTCACCACGACAGTCCTCCTACGAGCAGTACTTC
-	TRBV6-6	TRBJ2-2	-	CASSFGTAQTGELFF	TGTGCCAGCAGTTTCGGCACGGCTCAGACCGGGGAGCTGTTTTTT
-	TRBV7-2	TRBJ2-3	-	CASSLADAIVQYF	TGTGCCAGCAGCTTAGCGGACGCTATAGTGCAGTATTTT
TRBD1	TRBV11-3	TRBJ2-1	-	CASSTGTGDSEQFF	TGTGCCAGCAGTACCGGGACAGGGGATAGTGAGCAGTTCTTC